Listed below are T cell receptor beta chains from one sample, sequenced in a study of T-cell reconstitution after alpha-beta-depleted transplantation in children. TCRdb processed the PCR reads anew with MiXCR; each CDR3 protein has one entry. The sample has some 200,000 distinct CDR3 sequences, roughly a tenth seen once. The sample in question was PBMCs, obtained before TCRalphabeta/CD19-depleted stem cell transplant. The receptors were gathered from a child less than two years old with acute myeloid leukemia, due to receive a stem cell transplant. CDR3s include the opening cysteine and the closing phenylalanine or tryptophan. The D gene is left open where the match is weak. Clone sizes are given selectively: once, few, many, or a class where the clone is expanded.

size: few
D: -
J: TRBJ2-7
V: TRBV7-2
CDR3: CASSLVLHSSYEQYF
DNA: TGTGCCAGCAGCTTAGTTTTGCACTCCTCCTACGAGCAGTACTTC

size: many
D: -
J: TRBJ1-2
V: TRBV5-1
CDR3: CASSPAMTFYGYTF
DNA: TGCGCCAGCAGCCCGGCGATGACATTTTATGGCTACACCTTC

size: many
D: -
J: TRBJ2-1
V: TRBV5-1
CDR3: CASSLVSSLYEQFF
DNA: TGCGCCAGCAGCTTGGTAAGCTCACTCTATGAGCAGTTCTTC

size: many
D: -
J: TRBJ1-1
V: TRBV11-2
CDR3: CASSLLKGYMNTEAFF
DNA: TGTGCCAGCAGCCTACTCAAGGGTTACATGAACACTGAAGCTTTCTTT

size: many
D: -
J: TRBJ2-3
V: TRBV6-2/TRBV6-3
CDR3: CATRGADGDTQYF
DNA: TGTGCCACCAGGGGGGCGGACGGAGATACGCAGTATTTT

size: many
D: TRBD2
J: TRBJ2-1
V: TRBV5-4
CDR3: CASSLGGGSYNEQFF
DNA: TGTGCCAGCAGCTTGGGGGGGGGCTCCTACAATGAGCAGTTCTTC

size: many
D: TRBD2
J: TRBJ2-3
V: TRBV4-1
CDR3: CASSHRGGLASTDTQYF
DNA: TGCGCCAGCAGCCACCGGGGGGGACTAGCGAGTACAGATACGCAGTATTTT

size: many
D: -
J: TRBJ2-7
V: TRBV28
CDR3: CASSLSLNQWDNPYEQYF
DNA: TGTGCCAGCAGTTTATCCCTAAACCAATGGGACAACCCCTACGAGCAGTACTTC

size: -
D: -
J: TRBJ1-1
V: TRBV5-8
CDR3: CASSHGTLASEAFF
DNA: TGTGCCAGCAGCCATGGGACGCTCGCTTCTGAAGCTTTCTTT

size: few
D: TRBD2
J: TRBJ2-1
V: TRBV11-3
CDR3: CASSVAGTRSEQFF
DNA: TGTGCCAGCAGCGTCGCCGGGACTAGGAGTGAGCAGTTCTTC

size: many
D: TRBD2
J: TRBJ2-3
V: TRBV7-2
CDR3: CASSPGPAGGDTQYF
DNA: TGTGCCAGCAGCCCAGGTCCAGCGGGAGGAGATACGCAGTATTTT

size: many
D: TRBD2
J: TRBJ2-3
V: TRBV5-1
CDR3: CASSTSGEADTQYF
DNA: TGCGCCAGCAGCACTAGCGGAGAGGCAGATACGCAGTATTTT

size: many
D: TRBD2
J: TRBJ2-7
V: TRBV20-1
CDR3: CSAKTSGYYEQYF
DNA: TGCAGTGCCAAGACTAGCGGATACTACGAGCAGTACTTC

size: few
D: TRBD1
J: TRBJ1-1
V: TRBV4-1
CDR3: CASSPQGAGTEAFF
DNA: TGCGCCAGCAGCCCACAGGGGGCCGGCACTGAAGCTTTCTTT

size: -
D: -
J: TRBJ2-7
V: TRBV18
CDR3: CASSPGAGVFGWEQYF
DNA: TGTGCCAGCTCACCAGGGGCAGGGGTCTTCGGTTGGGAGCAGTACTTC

size: many
D: TRBD1
J: TRBJ1-1
V: TRBV5-1
CDR3: CASSSGQGVTEAFF
DNA: TGCGCCAGCAGCTCCGGACAGGGAGTCACTGAAGCTTTCTTT

size: many
D: -
J: TRBJ2-5
V: TRBV7-9
CDR3: CASSLDSGGRETQYF
DNA: TGTGCCAGCAGCCTGGATTCTGGAGGGCGAGAGACCCAGTACTTC

size: few
D: -
J: TRBJ1-2
V: TRBV6-5
CDR3: CASRLQQGSGGYTF
DNA: TGTGCCAGCAGACTGCAGCAGGGAAGTGGTGGCTACACCTTC

size: many
D: TRBD1
J: TRBJ2-3
V: TRBV12-3/TRBV12-4
CDR3: CASSLLPGQGPNTQYF
DNA: TGTGCCAGCAGTTTACTACCGGGACAGGGACCGAATACGCAGTATTTT

size: many
D: -
J: TRBJ2-1
V: TRBV6-5
CDR3: CASSYSAGVNEQFF
DNA: TGTGCCAGCAGTTACTCGGCCGGGGTCAATGAGCAGTTCTTC

size: -
D: -
J: TRBJ2-2
V: TRBV29-1
CDR3: CSVDGSTGELFF
DNA: TGCAGCGTTGACGGTTCAACCGGGGAGCTGTTTTTT

size: many
D: -
J: TRBJ1-5
V: TRBV20-1
CDR3: CSAMDSGNQPQHF
DNA: TGCAGTGCTATGGACAGCGGCAATCAGCCCCAGCATTTT

size: many
D: -
J: TRBJ1-4
V: TRBV7-3
CDR3: CASSFWKSVLSKLFF
DNA: TGTGCCAGCAGCTTTTGGAAGTCGGTTTTGAGCAAACTGTTTTTT